This is a list of T cell receptor beta chains from one sample in a study of cytomegalovirus exposure and HLA in healthy donors. Sequenced by immunoSEQ multiplex PCR; TCRdb stores in-frame clones only, minus some. The table lists 200,000 or so clones, approximately 70% of them singletons. Source material: PBMCs. Receptors were obtained from a man aged 35-49 years in good health and CMV-seropositive. The CDR3 runs from the conserved cysteine through the conserved F or W. D genes are given only for firm matches. Clone sizes are given selectively: once, few, many, or a class where the clone is expanded.

j_gene	len	abundance	v_gene	d_gene	CDR3nt	CDR3aa
TRBJ1-6	13	NA	TRBV5-4	NA	TGTGCCAGCAGCTTGGACAGGAGTGGACCCCTCCACTTT	CASSLDRSGPLHF
TRBJ2-3	16	once	TRBV18	TRBD1	TGTGCCAGCTCACCCGGACAGGGCCGAGGGACAGATACGCAGTATTTT	CASSPGQGRGTDTQYF
TRBJ2-5	17	NA	TRBV5-4	NA	TGTGCCAGCAGCCTGGAAGGGAGGAGACAGGGTGGAGAGACCCAGTACTTC	CASSLEGRRQGGETQYF
TRBJ2-7	13	NA	TRBV9	NA	TGTGCCAGCAGCGTCGCAGGATCCTACGAGCAGTACTTC	CASSVAGSYEQYF
TRBJ2-5	16	NA	TRBV4-2	TRBD2	TGTGCCAGCAGCCAAGCGGGGGGGCCAGTTTTGGAGACCCAGTACTTC	CASSQAGGPVLETQYF
TRBJ2-1	16	NA	TRBV14	TRBD2	TGTGCCAGCAGCCAAGGACGGCGGGGGGCTTACAATGAGCAGTTCTTC	CASSQGRRGAYNEQFF
TRBJ2-1	16	NA	TRBV7-8	TRBD2	TGTGCCAGCAGCTCTAGACCAGCGGGGACTTACAATGAGCAGTTCTTC	CASSSRPAGTYNEQFF
TRBJ1-2	15	few	TRBV19	NA	TGTGCCAGTAGGGAGGGCGCGAACCTGGTCTATGGCTACACCTTC	CASREGANLVYGYTF
TRBJ1-5	16	NA	TRBV13	TRBD1	TGTGCCAGCAGCTCCTCAACCGACAGGGGCAATCAGCCCCAGCATTTT	CASSSSTDRGNQPQHF
TRBJ1-4	16	few	TRBV10-3	TRBD1	TGTGCCATCAGTGAGTCGGGACAGGGTCTTCGTGAAAAACTGTTTTTT	CAISESGQGLREKLFF
TRBJ2-3	13	once	TRBV5-6	NA	TGTGCCAGCAGCTATGGGGGGTCAGATACGCAGTATTTT	CASSYGGSDTQYF
TRBJ1-1	13	NA	TRBV6-6	NA	TGTGCCAGCAGCTACGCGGGGAACACTGAAGCTTTCTTT	CASSYAGNTEAFF
TRBJ2-7	12	few	TRBV29-1	TRBD1	TGCAGCGTTTACAGGGGGCTCAACGAGCAGTACTTC	CSVYRGLNEQYF
TRBJ2-2	18	NA	TRBV5-1	NA	TGCGCCAGCAGCTTGGGGGGCAGTATGTCCTCGAACACCGGGGAGCTGTTTTTT	CASSLGGSMSSNTGELFF
TRBJ1-1	16	NA	TRBV2	TRBD1	TGTGCCAGCAGGTGGGGACAGGGGTCTGAGAACACTGAAGCTTTCTTT	CASRWGQGSENTEAFF
TRBJ2-3	10	NA	TRBV29-1	NA	TGCAGCGTTGATCAGGGGGGCGGGTATTTT	CSVDQGGGYF
TRBJ2-1	15	NA	TRBV7-9	TRBD1	TGTGCCAGCAGCTTGGGGGACAGGGGGCATGGTGAGCAGTTCTTC	CASSLGDRGHGEQFF
TRBJ2-3	15	NA	TRBV2	TRBD2	TGTGCCAGCAGTCTCTCCGGGACTAGTCACGATACGCAGTATTTT	CASSLSGTSHDTQYF
TRBJ2-3	16	NA	TRBV7-2	TRBD2	TGTGCCAGCAGCTTTAACGGACTAGCGGGATCAGATACGCAGTATTTT	CASSFNGLAGSDTQYF
TRBJ1-2	15	NA	TRBV4-1	TRBD1	TGCGCCAGCAGCCCCCCCGGGACAGCCGTCTATGGCTACACCTTC	CASSPPGTAVYGYTF
TRBJ2-3	15	NA	TRBV5-6	NA	TGTGCCAGCAGCTTGGGGGGCGGGGGCACAGATACGCAGTATTTT	CASSLGGGGTDTQYF
TRBJ1-2	14	few	TRBV7-9	NA	TGTGCCAGCAGCTTAGACAGGGTTGGAATTGGCTACACCTTC	CASSLDRVGIGYTF
TRBJ2-1	14	few	TRBV5-6	TRBD1	TGTGCCAGCAGCTTGGCGGGACAGGGGGATGAGCAGTTCTTC	CASSLAGQGDEQFF
TRBJ1-2	15	NA	TRBV18	TRBD1	TGTGCCAGCTCACCGCAAGTCAACAGGGGGCACGGCTACACCTTC	CASSPQVNRGHGYTF
TRBJ1-5	15	once	TRBV28	TRBD1	TGTGCCAGCAGTTTTAGTAGTACAGGGGGTCAGCCCCAGCATTTT	CASSFSSTGGQPQHF
TRBJ1-4	15	NA	TRBV7-9	NA	TGTTCCAGCAGCTTAACCACAGGGAAGGGTGAAAAACTGTTTTTT	CSSSLTTGKGEKLFF
TRBJ1-1	13	NA	TRBV19	NA	TGTGCCAGTAGTAGGAGTTTGGACACTGAAGCTTTCTTT	CASSRSLDTEAFF
TRBJ2-2	14	NA	TRBV7-9	TRBD2	TGTGCCAGCAGCTCCGGACTAGTTAGAGGAGAGCTGTTTTTT	CASSSGLVRGELFF
TRBJ1-2	14	NA	TRBV5-1	NA	TGCGCCAGCAGCTTGTTACAGGGTGAGGATGGCTACACCTTC	CASSLLQGEDGYTF
TRBJ1-5	15	NA	TRBV10-2	TRBD1	TGCGCCAGCAGTGAAACAGGGGTGTTAGATCAGCCCCAGCATTTT	CASSETGVLDQPQHF